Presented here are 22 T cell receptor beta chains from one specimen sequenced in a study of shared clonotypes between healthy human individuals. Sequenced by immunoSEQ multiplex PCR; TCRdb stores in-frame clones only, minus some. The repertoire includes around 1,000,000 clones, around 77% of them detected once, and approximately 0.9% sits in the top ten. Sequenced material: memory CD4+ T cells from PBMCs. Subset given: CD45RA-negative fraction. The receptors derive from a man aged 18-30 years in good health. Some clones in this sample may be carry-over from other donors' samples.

This CDR3 is CASSSFRDRAGGNEKLFF. Written as DNA, the CDR3 is TGTGCCAGCAGCTCATTCCGGGACAGGGCCGGGGGTAATGAAAAACTGTTTTTT. The rearrangement links TRBV11-2 to TRBJ1-4; 9 nucleotides align to TRBD1. Germline V gives CDR1 SGHAT, CDR2 FQNNGV. CDR3 length: 18 residues. With 4 bases clipped from V and 4 bases from J, the junction kept 13 bases outside the gene matches.

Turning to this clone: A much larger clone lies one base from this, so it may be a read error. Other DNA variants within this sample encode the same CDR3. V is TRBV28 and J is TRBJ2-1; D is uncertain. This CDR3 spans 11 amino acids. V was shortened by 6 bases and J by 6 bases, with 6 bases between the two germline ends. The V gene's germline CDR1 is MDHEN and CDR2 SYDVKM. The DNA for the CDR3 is TGTGCCAGCAGCCCCCTCAATGAGCAGTTCTTC. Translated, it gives CASSPLNEQFF.

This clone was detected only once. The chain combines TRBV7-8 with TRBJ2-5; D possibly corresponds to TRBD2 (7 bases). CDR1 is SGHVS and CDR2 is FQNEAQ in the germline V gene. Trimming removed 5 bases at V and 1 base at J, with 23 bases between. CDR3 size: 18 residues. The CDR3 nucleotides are TGTGCCAGCAGCCAAGGGAGGGGCGCGGGGGCGATCCAAGAGACCCAGTACTTC. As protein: CASSQGRGAGAIQETQYF.

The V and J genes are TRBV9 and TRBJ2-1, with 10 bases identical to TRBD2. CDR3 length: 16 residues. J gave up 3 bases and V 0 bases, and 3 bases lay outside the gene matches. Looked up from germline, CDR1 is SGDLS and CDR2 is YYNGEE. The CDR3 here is CASSVGLAGDYNEQFF. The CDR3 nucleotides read TGTGCCAGCAGCGTAGGGCTAGCGGGAGACTACAATGAGCAGTTCTTC.

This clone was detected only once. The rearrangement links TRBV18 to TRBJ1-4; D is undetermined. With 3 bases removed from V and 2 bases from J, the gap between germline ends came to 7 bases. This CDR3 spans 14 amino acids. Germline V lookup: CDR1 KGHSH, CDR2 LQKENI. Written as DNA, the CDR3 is TGTGCCAGCTCACCTACCTCGACTAATGAAAAACTGTTTTTT. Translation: CASSPTSTNEKLFF.

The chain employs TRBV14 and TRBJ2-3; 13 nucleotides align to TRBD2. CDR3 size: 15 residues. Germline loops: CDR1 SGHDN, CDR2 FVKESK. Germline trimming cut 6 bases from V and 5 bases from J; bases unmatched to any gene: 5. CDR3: CASSGLAGVVDTQYF. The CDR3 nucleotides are TGTGCCAGCAGTGGACTAGCGGGAGTGGTAGATACGCAGTATTTT.

CDR3 region: CASSPGTAGMNTEAFF. The DNA for the CDR3 is TGCGCCAGCAGCCCAGGGACAGCGGGAATGAACACTGAAGCTTTCTTT. This chain joins TRBV5-1 and TRBJ1-1, with 7 bases lining up with TRBD1. Germline lookup yields CDR1 SGHRS and CDR2 YFSETQ. The length of the CDR3 is 16 residues. Trimming took 4 bases from V and 0 from J; bases not matched to a gene: 9.

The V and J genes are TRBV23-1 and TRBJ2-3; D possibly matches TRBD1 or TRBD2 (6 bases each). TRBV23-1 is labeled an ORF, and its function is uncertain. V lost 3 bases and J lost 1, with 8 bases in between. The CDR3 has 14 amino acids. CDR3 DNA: TGCGCCAGCAGTCAGGAGGGGGGCACAGATACGCAGTATTTT. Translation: CASSQEGGTDTQYF.

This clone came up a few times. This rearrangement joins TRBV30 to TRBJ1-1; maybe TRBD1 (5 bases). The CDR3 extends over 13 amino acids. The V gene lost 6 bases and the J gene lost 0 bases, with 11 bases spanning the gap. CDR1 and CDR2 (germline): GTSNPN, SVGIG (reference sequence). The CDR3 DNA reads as TGTGCCTGCAGCAGGGCGGTGAACACTGAAGCTTTCTTT. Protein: CACSRAVNTEAFF. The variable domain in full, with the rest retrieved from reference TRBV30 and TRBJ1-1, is SQTIHQWPATLVQPVGSPLSLECTVEGTSNPNLYWYRQAAGRGLQLLFYSVGIGQISSEVPQNLSASRPQDRQFILSSKKLLLSDSGFYLCACSRAVNTEAFFGQGTRLTVV.

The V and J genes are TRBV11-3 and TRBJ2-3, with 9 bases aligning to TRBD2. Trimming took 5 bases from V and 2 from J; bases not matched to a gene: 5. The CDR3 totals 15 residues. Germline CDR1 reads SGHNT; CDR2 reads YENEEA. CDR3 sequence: CASSQAGGHTDTQYF. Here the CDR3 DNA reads TGTGCCAGCAGCCAGGCGGGGGGGCACACAGATACGCAGTATTTT.

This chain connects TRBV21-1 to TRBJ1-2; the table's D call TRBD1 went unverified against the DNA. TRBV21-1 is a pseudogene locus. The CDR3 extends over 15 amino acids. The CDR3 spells CASSKVKGPDYGYTF. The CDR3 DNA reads TGTGCCAGCAGCAAAGTGAAGGGGCCGGACTATGGCTACACCTTC.

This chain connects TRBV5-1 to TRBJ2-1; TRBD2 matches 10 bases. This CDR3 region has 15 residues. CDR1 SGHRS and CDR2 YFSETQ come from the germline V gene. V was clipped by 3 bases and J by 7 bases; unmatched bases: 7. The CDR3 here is CASSSAGGLENEQFF. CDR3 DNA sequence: TGCGCCAGCAGCTCAGCGGGAGGGCTGGAGAATGAGCAGTTCTTC.

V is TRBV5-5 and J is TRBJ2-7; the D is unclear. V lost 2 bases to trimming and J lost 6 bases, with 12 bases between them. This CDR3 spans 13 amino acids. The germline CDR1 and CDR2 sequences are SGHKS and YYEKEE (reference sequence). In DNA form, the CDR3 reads TGTGCCAGCAGCTTAGAAGTAAGCGCCGAGCAGTACTTC. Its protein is CASSLEVSAEQYF.

In nucleotides, the CDR3 is TGTGCCAGCAGCCCCAGTGCCCCTTCCTATGGCTACACCTTC. Residues: CASSPSAPSYGYTF. The genes are TRBV9 and TRBJ1-2; D remains ambiguous. The ends were cut back, 4 bases at V and 4 bases at J, with 14 bases in the middle. CDR3 length equals 14 residues. Germline V lookup: CDR1 SGDLS, CDR2 YYNGEE.

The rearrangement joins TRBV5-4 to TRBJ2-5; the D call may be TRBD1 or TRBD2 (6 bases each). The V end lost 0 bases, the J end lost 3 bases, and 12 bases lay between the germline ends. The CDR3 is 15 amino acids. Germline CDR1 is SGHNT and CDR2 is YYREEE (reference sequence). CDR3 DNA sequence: TGTGCCAGCAGCTTGGGGGGGGCCCAAAAAGAGACCCAGTACTTC. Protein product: CASSLGGAQKETQYF.

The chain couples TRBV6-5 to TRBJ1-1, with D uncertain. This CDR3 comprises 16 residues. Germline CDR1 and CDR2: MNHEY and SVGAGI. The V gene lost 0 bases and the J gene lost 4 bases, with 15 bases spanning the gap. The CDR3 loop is CASSYSSGLGTTEAFF. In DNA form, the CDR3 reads TGTGCCAGCAGTTACTCGAGCGGACTCGGCACCACTGAAGCTTTCTTT.

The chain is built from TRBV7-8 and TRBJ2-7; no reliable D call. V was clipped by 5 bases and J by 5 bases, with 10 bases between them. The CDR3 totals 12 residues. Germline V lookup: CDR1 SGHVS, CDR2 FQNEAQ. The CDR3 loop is CASSEVTDEQYF. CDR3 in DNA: TGTGCCAGCAGCGAAGTCACGGACGAGCAGTACTTC. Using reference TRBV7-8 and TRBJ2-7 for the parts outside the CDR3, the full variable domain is GAGVSQSPRYKVAKRGQDVALRCDPISGHVSLFWYQQALGQGPEFLTYFQNEAQLDKSGLPSDRFFAERPEGSVSTLKIQRTQQEDSAVYLCASSEVTDEQYFGPGTRLTVT.

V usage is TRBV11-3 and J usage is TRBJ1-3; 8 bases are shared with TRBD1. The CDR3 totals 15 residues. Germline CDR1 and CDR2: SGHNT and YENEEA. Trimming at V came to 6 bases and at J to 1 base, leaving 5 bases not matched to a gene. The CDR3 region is CASSRGTGSGNTIYF. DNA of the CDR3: TGTGCCAGCAGTCGAGGGACAGGATCTGGAAACACCATATATTTT. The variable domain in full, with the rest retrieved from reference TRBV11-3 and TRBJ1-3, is EAGVVQSPRYKIIEKKQPVAFWCNPISGHNTLYWYLQNLGQGPELLIRYENEEAVDDSQLPKDRFSAERLKGVDSTLKIQPAELGDSAVYLCASSRGTGSGNTIYFGEGSWLTVV.

CDR3 sequence (DNA): TGTGCCAGCAGTCCCCGGACAGGGTATCAGCCCCAGCATTTT. Its translation: CASSPRTGYQPQHF. V gene TRBV28 combines with J gene TRBJ1-5, with TRBD1 matching 8 bases. Germline loops: CDR1 MDHEN, CDR2 SYDVKM. Losses at the gene ends were 5 bases for V and 5 bases for J; bases not matched to a gene: 5. The CDR3 consists of 14 residues.

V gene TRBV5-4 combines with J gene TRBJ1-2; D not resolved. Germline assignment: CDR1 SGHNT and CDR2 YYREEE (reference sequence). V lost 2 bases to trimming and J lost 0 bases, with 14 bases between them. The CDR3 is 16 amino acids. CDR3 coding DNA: TGTGCCAGCAGCTTAATGTGGGCTTCATCTAACTATGGCTACACCTTC. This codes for CASSLMWASSNYGYTF.

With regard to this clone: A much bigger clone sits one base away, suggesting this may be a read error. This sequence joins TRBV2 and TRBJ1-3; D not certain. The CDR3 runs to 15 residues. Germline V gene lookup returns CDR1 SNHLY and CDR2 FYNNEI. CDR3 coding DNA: TGTGCCAGCTCGTCCAGGCCCTCCTCTGGAAACACCATGTATTTT. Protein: CASSSRPSSGNTMYF.

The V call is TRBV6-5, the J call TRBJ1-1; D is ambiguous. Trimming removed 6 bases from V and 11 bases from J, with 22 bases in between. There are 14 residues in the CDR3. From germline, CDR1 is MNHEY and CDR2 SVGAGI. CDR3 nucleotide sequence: TGTGCCAGCAGACGCCTAACACGGGCGGAGCGGGCTTTCTTT. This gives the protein CASRRLTRAERAFF.